Each of the 16 T cell receptor beta chains below was sequenced from the same sample in a study of T cells after yellow fever vaccination (dated by TCRdb to about 2019). The library was prepared using 5' RACE. These reads were obtained on an Illumina HiSeq 2500. The raw public data were reprocessed by TCRdb itself: fastp quality trimming at Q25, MiXCR clonotype calling, in-frame beta chains only. Here each entry gathers all rows of one CDR3 protein and keeps the most common genes and DNA. Within this sample are approximately 510,000 distinct CDR3 sequences, with 21% of them counted one time only. About a sixth of the sample rests with the top ten. This specimen's treatment or condition label, per the study, means: live attenuated yellow fever vaccine strain. Here the sequenced sample was PBMCs, taken more than 20 days after the first yellow fever vaccination. The receptors come from a man between 18 and 35 years old who received the YFV17D yellow fever vaccine.

This clonotype was counted only a few times. DNA for the CDR3: TGTGCCAGCAGTTCCTCCTCGGGAGGGCTAGCTTCAGATACGCAGTATTTT. Residues: CASSSSSGGLASDTQYF. The V call is TRBV6-2 or TRBV6-3, the J call TRBJ2-3, with 8 bases that match TRBD2. The CDR3 runs 17 residues. J lost 4 bases, V lost 4 bases, and 13 bases had no gene match. Germline V gives CDR1 MNHEY, CDR2 SVGEGT.

J is TRBJ2-7 and V is TRBV7-9; TRBD1 agrees at 11 bases. This CDR3 spans 15 amino acids. Germline V gene data show CDR1 as SEHNR and CDR2 as FQNEAQ (reference sequence). V was pared by 3 bases and J by 3 bases, with 4 bases of the junction left unmatched. The CDR3 DNA follows: TGTGCCAGCAGCTTCCGGGACAGGGGGGACTACGAGCAGTACTTC. This encodes CASSFRDRGDYEQYF.

This chain uses TRBV11-3 with TRBJ2-1; D uncertain. Trimming shortened V by 1 base and J by 5 bases, and 9 bases separated the two germline ends. The CDR3 spans 14 residues. Germline CDR1 reads SGHNT; CDR2 reads YENEEA. CDR3 bases: TGTGCCAGCAGCTTAGGGGTGGGTGACAATGAGCAGTTCTTC. Protein product: CASSLGVGDNEQFF.

This chain uses TRBV5-8 with TRBJ1-2, with TRBD1 identical over 7 bases. V shed 6 bases, J shed 5 bases, and the junction held 13 bases outside the gene matches. This CDR3 is built from 15 residues. Germline CDR1 reads SGHTS; CDR2 reads YDEGEE. The CDR3 nucleotides read TGTGCCAGCACCCACGTTAGGGGGCGCCGGTATGGCTACACCTTC. This encodes CASTHVRGRRYGYTF.

The chain carries TRBV30 and TRBJ2-5; D is undetermined. CDR3 length: 13 amino acids. V shed 3 bases and J shed 5 bases, with 13 bases lying between them. CDR1 is GTSNPN, CDR2 SVGIG, per germline (reference sequence). In DNA form, the CDR3 reads TGTGCCTGGAGAGCTGTGGTAAGGGAGACCCAGTACTTC. It is translated as CAWRAVVRETQYF.

V and J are TRBV5-6 and TRBJ2-2; 7 nucleotides align to TRBD1. Per germline, CDR1 SGHDT and CDR2 YYEEEE. The CDR3 sequence is 15 residues long. The ends lost 4 bases at V and 5 bases at J; junction bases unmatched: 8. This CDR3 is CASSQWDRHTGELFF. The CDR3 DNA reads TGTGCCAGCAGCCAATGGGACAGACATACCGGGGAGCTGTTTTTT.

J is TRBJ1-2 and V is TRBV6-5; D perhaps matches TRBD1 (5 bases). The germline gives CDR1 MNHEY, CDR2 SVGAGI. The CDR3 runs to 14 residues. Trimming shortened V by 4 bases and J by 8 bases, and 17 bases separated the two germline ends. The CDR3 region is CASSSPSRAWGYTF. The CDR3 coding sequence is TGTGCCAGCAGTTCCCCTAGCAGGGCATGGGGCTACACCTTC.

This clonotype has only a few counts. The CDR3 coding sequence is TGTGCCATCAGTGACATAGGGACCCAAACTGGTGAGCAGTTCTTC. The encoded protein is CAISDIGTQTGEQFF. The V and J genes are TRBV10-3 and TRBJ2-1; the D gene could be TRBD1 or TRBD2 (5 bases each). CDR1 and CDR2 from the germline V gene are ENHRY and SYGVKD. Between the trimmed V and J ends, which lost 3 bases and 9 bases, there was a span of 18 bases. The CDR3 has 15 residues.

The CDR3 sequence: CAISEGQGPGNQPQHF. The CDR3 nucleotides are TGTGCCATCAGTGAGGGGCAGGGCCCCGGGAATCAGCCCCAGCATTTT. The V gene is TRBV10-3, the J gene TRBJ1-5; possible D gene TRBD1, 5 bases. V lost 2 bases to trimming and J lost 4 bases, with 15 bases between them. Germline CDR1 reads ENHRY; CDR2 reads SYGVKD. CDR3 size: 16 residues.

The chain uses TRBV7-2 and TRBJ2-5; TRBD1 or TRBD2 may be the D gene (5 bases each). With 6 bases removed from V and 2 bases from J, the gap between germline ends came to 16 bases. Germline CDR1 and CDR2: SGHTA and FQGNSA. The CDR3 runs 15 residues. The CDR3 region has the DNA TGTGCCAGCAGGCCCATCGGGGCCACGCAAGAGACCCAGTACTTC. Its translation is CASRPIGATQETQYF.

In its sample, this clonotype was seen a few times. This sequence joins TRBV18 and TRBJ2-7; TRBD2 is a possible D gene (7 bases). CDR3 length: 14 amino acids. V dropped 2 bases and J dropped 2 bases, with 10 bases sitting between them. The germline CDR1 and CDR2 sequences are KGHSH and LQKENI. CDR3 sequence reads: CASSPAGAPYEQYF. DNA of the CDR3: TGTGCCAGCTCACCAGCGGGGGCGCCCTACGAGCAGTACTTC.

This chain joins TRBV6-1 and TRBJ2-6, with 8 bases that match TRBD2. Per the germline V gene, CDR1 is MNHNS and CDR2 is SASEGT. J was trimmed by 2 bases and V by 8 bases; bases with no gene match: 5. The CDR3 runs 15 residues. CDR3 DNA sequence: TGTGCCAGCCAAACGGGAGGGGCTGGGGCCAACGTCCTGACTTTC. This translates into CASQTGGAGANVLTF.

The chain joins TRBV6-1 to TRBJ2-1; 9 bases are a match to TRBD2. The CDR3 sequence is 13 residues long. The germline V gene has CDR1 MNHNS and CDR2 SASEGT. J was trimmed by 10 bases and V by 6 bases; bases with no gene match: 7. The CDR3 DNA sequence: TGTGCCAGCAGAAACCTAGCGGGGAGCGAGCAGTTCTTC. Protein product: CASRNLAGSEQFF.

This clonotype was seen many times. This rearrangement joins TRBV6-1 to TRBJ1-3; D possibly corresponds to TRBD1 (6 bases). The ends were cut back, 1 base at V and 6 bases at J, with 10 bases in the middle. Germline V gene sequence: CDR1 MNHNS, CDR2 SASEGT. There are 14 residues in the CDR3. CDR3 protein: CASSEEEGVNTIYF. CDR3 in DNA: TGTGCCAGCAGTGAAGAGGAGGGGGTAAACACCATATATTTT.

This sequence joins TRBV6-2 or TRBV6-3 and TRBJ1-1; 7 bases align to TRBD1. Germline V gene data show CDR1 as MNHEY and CDR2 as SVGEGT. V lost 5 bases to trimming and J lost 1 base; unmatched junction nucleotides: 4. This CDR3 is 14 amino acids long. The CDR3 here is CASSEGQPNTEAFF. In DNA form, the CDR3 reads TGTGCCAGCAGTGAGGGACAGCCGAACACTGAAGCTTTCTTT.

This clonotype has more than one count but fewer than ten. The chain carries TRBV7-2 and TRBJ2-4, with D tentatively TRBD1 (5 bases). Germline-derived CDR1 and CDR2 are SGHTA and FQGNSA. V was cut by 1 base and J by 0 bases, with 10 bases left in between. This CDR3 region has 16 residues. Here the CDR3 reads CASSLVGDLAKNIQYF. Here the CDR3 DNA reads TGTGCCAGCAGCTTAGTAGGGGATCTAGCCAAAAACATTCAGTACTTC.